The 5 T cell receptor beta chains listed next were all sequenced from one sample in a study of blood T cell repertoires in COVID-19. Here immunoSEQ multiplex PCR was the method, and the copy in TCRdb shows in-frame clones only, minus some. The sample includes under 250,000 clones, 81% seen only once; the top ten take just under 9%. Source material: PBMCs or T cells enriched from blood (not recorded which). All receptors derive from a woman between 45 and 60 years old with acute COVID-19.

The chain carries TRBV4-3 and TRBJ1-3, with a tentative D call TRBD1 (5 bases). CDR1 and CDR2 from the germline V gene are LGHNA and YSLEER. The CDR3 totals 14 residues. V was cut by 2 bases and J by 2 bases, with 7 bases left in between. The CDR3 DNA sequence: TGCGCCAGCAGCCAATTGGGGCCTGGAAACACCATATATTTT. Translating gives CASSQLGPGNTIYF.

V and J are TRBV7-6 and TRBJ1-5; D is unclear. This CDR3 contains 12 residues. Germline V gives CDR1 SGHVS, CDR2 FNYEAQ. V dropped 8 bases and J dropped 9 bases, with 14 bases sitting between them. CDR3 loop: CASPSEGPPQHF. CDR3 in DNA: TGTGCCAGCCCCTCCGAGGGTCCGCCCCAGCATTTT.

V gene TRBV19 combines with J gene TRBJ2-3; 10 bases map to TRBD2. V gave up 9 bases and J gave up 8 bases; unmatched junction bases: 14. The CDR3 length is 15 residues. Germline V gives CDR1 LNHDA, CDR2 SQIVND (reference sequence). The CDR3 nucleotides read TGTGCCAGCAGGACTAGCGGCCGTCGTTTCGGTACGCAGTATTTT. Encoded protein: CASRTSGRRFGTQYF.

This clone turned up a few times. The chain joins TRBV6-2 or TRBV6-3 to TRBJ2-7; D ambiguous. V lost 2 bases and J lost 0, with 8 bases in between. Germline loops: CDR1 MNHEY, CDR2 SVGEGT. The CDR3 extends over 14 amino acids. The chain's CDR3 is CASSYISSSYEQYF. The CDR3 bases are TGTGCCAGCAGTTACATTTCCAGCTCCTACGAGCAGTACTTC.

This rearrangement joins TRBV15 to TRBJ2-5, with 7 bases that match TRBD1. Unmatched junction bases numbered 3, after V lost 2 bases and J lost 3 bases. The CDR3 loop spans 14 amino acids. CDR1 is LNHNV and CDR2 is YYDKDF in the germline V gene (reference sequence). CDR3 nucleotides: TGTGCCACCAGCAGAAGAGGGGGCGAAGAGACCCAGTACTTC. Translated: CATSRRGGEETQYF.